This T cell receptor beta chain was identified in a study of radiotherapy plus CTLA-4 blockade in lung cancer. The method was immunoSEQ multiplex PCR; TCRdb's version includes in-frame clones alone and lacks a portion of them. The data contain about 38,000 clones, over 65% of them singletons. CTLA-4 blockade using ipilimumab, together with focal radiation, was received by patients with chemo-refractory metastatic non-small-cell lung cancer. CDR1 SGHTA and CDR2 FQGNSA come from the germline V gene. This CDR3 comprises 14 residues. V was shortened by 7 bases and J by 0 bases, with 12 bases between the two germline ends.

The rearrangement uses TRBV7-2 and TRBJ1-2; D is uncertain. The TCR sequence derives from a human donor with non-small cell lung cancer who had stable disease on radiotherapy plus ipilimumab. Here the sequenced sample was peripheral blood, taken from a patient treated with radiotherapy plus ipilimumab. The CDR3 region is CASTLHASNYGYTF. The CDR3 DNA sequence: TGTGCCAGCACCCTACACGCGTCTAACTATGGCTACACCTTC.